This passage covers 14 T cell receptor beta chains from one sample sequenced in a study of T cell responses to AZD1222 COVID-19 vaccine. Assay used: immunoSEQ multiplex PCR; TCRdb lists only in-frame clones, some missing. The sample includes about 130,000 clones, 80% to 95% of them seen just once. Sequencing used peripheral blood, obtained 28 days after the second AZD1222 dose. The receptors were gathered from an adult who received the AZD1222 COVID-19 vaccine.

The chain recombines TRBV7-9 with TRBJ1-2; TRBD1 aligns across 10 bases. V gave up 1 base and J gave up 2 bases; unmatched junction bases: 4. The CDR3 contains 16 residues. Looked up from germline, CDR1 is SEHNR and CDR2 is FQNEAQ (reference sequence). The CDR3 spells CASSLGPGQGNYGYTF. The CDR3, as DNA: TGTGCCAGCAGCTTAGGCCCGGGACAGGGGAACTATGGCTACACCTTC.

The table lists this clone with a few counts. The V gene is TRBV7-8, the J gene TRBJ1-4, with 9 bases lining up with TRBD1. V dropped 0 bases and J dropped 7; count of bases not matched to a gene: 3. Germline V gene data show CDR1 as SGHVS and CDR2 as FQNEAQ. The CDR3 has 15 amino acids. The DNA of the CDR3 is TGTGCCAGCAGCTTAGCGGGGACAGGGAGTGAAAAACTGTTTTTT. It translates to CASSLAGTGSEKLFF.

The chain uses TRBV29-1 and TRBJ2-1; D may be TRBD2 (6 bases). CDR3 length: 14 residues. CDR1 and CDR2 (germline): SQVTM, ANQGSEA. V was cut by 4 bases and J by 2 bases, with 12 bases left in between. CDR3 residues: CSVVGGDPYNEQFF. The CDR3, as DNA: TGCAGCGTTGTGGGCGGGGACCCCTACAATGAGCAGTTCTTC.

The V gene is TRBV21-1, the J gene TRBJ2-3; the D call TRBD2 from the table was never checked on the DNA. TRBV21-1 is a pseudogene locus. The CDR3 has 13 amino acids. CDR3 nucleotides: TGTGCCAGCAGCAATATAAGCACAGATACGCAGTATTTT. Translation gives CASSNISTDTQYF.

The chain joins TRBV28 to TRBJ2-1; unclear D gene. V was clipped by 10 bases and J by 0 bases, with 10 bases between them. This CDR3 has 13 residues. CDR1 MDHEN and CDR2 SYDVKM come from the germline V gene. The CDR3 coding sequence is TGTGCCATCCTGAAGAGCTCCTACAATGAGCAGTTCTTC. The encoded protein is CAILKSSYNEQFF.

The chain employs TRBV5-1 and TRBJ1-4; 7 nucleotides line up with TRBD1. The CDR3 consists of 16 residues. Germline V lookup: CDR1 SGHRS, CDR2 YFSETQ. V shed 1 base, J shed 0 bases, and the junction held 3 bases outside the gene matches. The CDR3 loop is CASSLLQGATNEKLFF. Here the CDR3 DNA reads TGCGCCAGCAGCTTGCTCCAGGGGGCAACTAATGAAAAACTGTTTTTT.

This sequence joins TRBV2 and TRBJ1-5; TRBD1 aligns across 7 bases. Unmatched junction bases numbered 6, after V lost 6 bases and J lost 4 bases. This CDR3 is 14 amino acids long. Per germline, CDR1 SNHLY and CDR2 FYNNEI. The CDR3 DNA is TGTGCCAGCAGATCCACAGGGGATAATCAGCCCCAGCATTTT. It translates to CASRSTGDNQPQHF.

V usage is TRBV5-4 and J usage is TRBJ2-7, with D possibly TRBD1 on 5 matching bases. The V and J ends lost 3 bases and 3 bases respectively, with 13 bases between them. Germline lookup yields CDR1 SGHNT and CDR2 YYREEE (reference sequence). The CDR3 consists of 14 residues. The chain's CDR3 is CASSSGGHVYEQYF. The DNA of the CDR3 is TGTGCCAGCAGCTCGGGCGGACACGTCTACGAGCAGTACTTC.

The chain employs TRBV28 and TRBJ1-4, with D unclear. The CDR3 runs to 13 residues. The V and J ends lost 5 bases and 7 bases respectively, with 11 bases between them. CDR1 and CDR2 (germline): MDHEN, SYDVKM. The CDR3 DNA is TGTGCCAGCAGTCCGCTGACCTTTGAAAAACTGTTTTTT. This codes for CASSPLTFEKLFF.

V usage is TRBV3-1 (or the pseudogene TRBV3-2) and J usage is TRBJ1-6; D not certain. V was trimmed by 1 base and J by 4 bases, leaving 5 bases between them. The CDR3 extends over 14 amino acids. Germline CDR1 is LGHDT and CDR2 is YNNKEL (reference sequence). The CDR3 region is CASSQGWYNSPLHF. For the CDR3, the DNA is TGTGCCAGCAGCCAAGGCTGGTATAATTCACCCCTCCACTTT.

The chain couples TRBV28 to TRBJ2-1, with 8 nucleotides matching TRBD1. The CDR3 is 15 residues long. Trimming took 4 bases from V and 8 from J; bases not matched to a gene: 10. Germline-derived CDR1 and CDR2 are MDHEN and SYDVKM. The CDR3 loop is CASSSRRTGIYEQFF. CDR3 DNA: TGTGCCAGCAGTTCTCGAAGGACAGGGATATATGAGCAGTTCTTC.

V gene TRBV12-3 or TRBV12-4 combines with J gene TRBJ1-5, with unresolved D. The CDR3 consists of 11 residues. Trimming shortened V by 4 bases and J by 6 bases, and 4 bases separated the two germline ends. Here the CDR3 DNA reads TGTGCCAGCAGTTCAGGTCAGCCCCAGCATTTT. The encoded protein is CASSSGQPQHF.

J is TRBJ2-7 and V is TRBV28; 7 nucleotides agree with TRBD1. This CDR3 is built from 16 residues. With 5 bases clipped from V and 3 bases from J, the junction kept 13 bases outside the gene matches. Per germline, CDR1 MDHEN and CDR2 SYDVKM. This CDR3 reads CASSQISGTAFYEQYF. The CDR3 DNA is TGTGCCAGCAGTCAAATCTCCGGGACAGCCTTCTACGAGCAGTACTTC.

This chain's CDR3 is CASSQVVGTEAFF. The CDR3, as DNA: TGCGCCAGCAGCCAAGTTGTCGGCACTGAAGCTTTCTTT. The chain recombines TRBV4-3 with TRBJ1-1; no reliable D call. V was pared by 1 base and J by 4 bases, with 7 bases between. The CDR3 runs 13 residues. Germline V gives CDR1 LGHNA, CDR2 YSLEER.